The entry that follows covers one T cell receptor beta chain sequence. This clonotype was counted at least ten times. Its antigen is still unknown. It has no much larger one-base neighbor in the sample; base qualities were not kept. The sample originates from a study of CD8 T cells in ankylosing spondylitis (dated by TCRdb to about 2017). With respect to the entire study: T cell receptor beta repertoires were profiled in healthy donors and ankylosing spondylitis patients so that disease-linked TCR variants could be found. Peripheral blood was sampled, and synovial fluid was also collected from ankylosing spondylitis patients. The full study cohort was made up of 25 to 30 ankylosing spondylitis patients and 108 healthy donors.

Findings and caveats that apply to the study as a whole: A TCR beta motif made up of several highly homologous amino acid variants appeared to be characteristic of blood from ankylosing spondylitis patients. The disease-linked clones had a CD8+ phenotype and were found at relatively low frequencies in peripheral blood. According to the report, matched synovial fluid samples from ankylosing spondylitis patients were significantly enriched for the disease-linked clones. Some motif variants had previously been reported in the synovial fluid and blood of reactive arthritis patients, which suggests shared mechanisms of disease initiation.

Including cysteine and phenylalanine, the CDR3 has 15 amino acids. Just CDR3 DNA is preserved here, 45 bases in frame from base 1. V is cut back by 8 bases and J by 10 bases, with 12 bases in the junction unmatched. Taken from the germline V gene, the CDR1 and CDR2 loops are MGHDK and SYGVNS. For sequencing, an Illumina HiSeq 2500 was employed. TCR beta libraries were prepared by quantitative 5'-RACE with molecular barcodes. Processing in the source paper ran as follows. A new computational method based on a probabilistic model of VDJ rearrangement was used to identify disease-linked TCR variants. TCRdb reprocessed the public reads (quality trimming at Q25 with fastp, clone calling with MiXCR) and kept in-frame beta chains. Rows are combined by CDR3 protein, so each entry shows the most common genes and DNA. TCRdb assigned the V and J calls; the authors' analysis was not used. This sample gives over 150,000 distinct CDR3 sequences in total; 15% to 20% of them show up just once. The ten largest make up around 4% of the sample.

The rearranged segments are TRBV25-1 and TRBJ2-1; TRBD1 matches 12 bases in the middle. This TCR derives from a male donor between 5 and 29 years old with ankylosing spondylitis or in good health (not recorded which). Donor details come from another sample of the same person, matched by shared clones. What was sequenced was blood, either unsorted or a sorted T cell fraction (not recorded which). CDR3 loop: CASSQTGQGAREQFF. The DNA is TGTGCCAGCTCCCAGACGGGACAGGGGGCACGGGAGCAGTTCTTC.